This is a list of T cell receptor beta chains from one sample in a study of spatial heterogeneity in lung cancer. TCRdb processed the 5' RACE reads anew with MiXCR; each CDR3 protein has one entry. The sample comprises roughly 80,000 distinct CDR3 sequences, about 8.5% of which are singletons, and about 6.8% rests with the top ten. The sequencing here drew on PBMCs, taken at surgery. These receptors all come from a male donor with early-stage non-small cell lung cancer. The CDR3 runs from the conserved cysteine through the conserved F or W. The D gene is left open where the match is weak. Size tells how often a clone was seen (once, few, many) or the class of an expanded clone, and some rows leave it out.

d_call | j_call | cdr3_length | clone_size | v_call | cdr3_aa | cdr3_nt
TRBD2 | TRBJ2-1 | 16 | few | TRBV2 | CASTGTSGGSYNEQFF | TGTGCCAGTACTGGGACTAGCGGGGGCTCCTACAATGAGCAGTTCTTC
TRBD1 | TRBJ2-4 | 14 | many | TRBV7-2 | CASSPDRVSDIQYF | TGTGCCAGCAGCCCAGACAGGGTTTCGGACATTCAGTACTTC
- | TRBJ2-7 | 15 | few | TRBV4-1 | CASSLGPVSTYEQYF | TGCGCCAGCAGCCTCGGTCCCGTAAGCACCTACGAGCAGTACTTC
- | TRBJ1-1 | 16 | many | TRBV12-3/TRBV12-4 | CASSPRVGSTQTEAFF | TGTGCCAGCAGTCCTCGGGTTGGGTCTACCCAGACTGAAGCTTTCTTT
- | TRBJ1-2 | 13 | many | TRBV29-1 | CSVPTSGFYGYTF | TGCAGCGTTCCAACTTCCGGATTCTATGGCTACACCTTC
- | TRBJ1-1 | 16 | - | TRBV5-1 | CASSPSLPGTMSEAFF | TGCGCCAGCAGCCCATCACTACCGGGAACAATGTCTGAAGCTTTCTTT
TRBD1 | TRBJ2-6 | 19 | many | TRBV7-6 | CASSLARTGARSGANVLTF | TGTGCCAGCAGCTTAGCGCGGACAGGGGCCCGCTCTGGGGCCAACGTCCTGACTTTC
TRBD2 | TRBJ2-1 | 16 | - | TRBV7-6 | CASSRITSGSLGEQFF | TGTGCCAGCAGCCGAATCACTAGCGGGAGCCTTGGTGAGCAGTTCTTC
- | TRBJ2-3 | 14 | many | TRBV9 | CASSVDRTNAAQYF | TGTGCCAGCAGCGTAGACAGGACCAATGCTGCGCAGTATTTT
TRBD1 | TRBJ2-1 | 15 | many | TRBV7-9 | CASSLLGGADNEQFF | TGTGCCAGCAGCTTATTAGGGGGCGCCGACAATGAGCAGTTCTTC
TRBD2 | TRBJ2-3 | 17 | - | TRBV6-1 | CASSEALAGGPADTQYF | TGTGCCAGCAGTGAAGCGCTAGCGGGAGGGCCAGCAGATACGCAGTATTTT
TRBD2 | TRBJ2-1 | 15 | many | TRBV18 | CASSPLAGVWDEQFF | TGTGCCAGCTCACCTTTAGCGGGAGTATGGGATGAGCAGTTCTTC
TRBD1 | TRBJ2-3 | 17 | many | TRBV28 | CASSSRWTGDFSDTQYF | TGTGCCAGCAGTTCTAGGTGGACAGGGGATTTTTCAGATACGCAGTATTTT
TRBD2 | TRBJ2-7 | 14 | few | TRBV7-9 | CASSSGLPPYEQYF | TGTGCCAGCAGCTCGGGACTACCGCCCTACGAGCAGTACTTC
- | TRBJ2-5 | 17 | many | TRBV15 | CATSRATGPSGGETQYF | TGTGCCACCAGCAGAGCAACAGGACCGTCAGGCGGAGAGACCCAGTACTTC
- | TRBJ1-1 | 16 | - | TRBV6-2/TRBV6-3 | CASSYIGGGANTEAFF | TGTGCCAGCAGTTATATAGGGGGGGGCGCCAACACTGAAGCTTTCTTT
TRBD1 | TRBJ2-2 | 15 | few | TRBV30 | CAWSFRDRVSGELFF | TGTGCCTGGAGTTTCCGGGACAGGGTATCCGGGGAGCTGTTTTTT
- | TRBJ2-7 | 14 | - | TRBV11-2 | CASSWSGQSYEQYF | TGTGCCAGCAGCTGGTCGGGACAATCCTACGAGCAGTACTTC
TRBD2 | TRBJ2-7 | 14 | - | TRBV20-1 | CSARGSGSSYEQYF | TGCAGTGCTAGGGGTAGCGGGAGCTCCTACGAGCAGTACTTC
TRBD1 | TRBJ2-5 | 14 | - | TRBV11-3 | CASSPRTGEETQYF | TGTGCCAGCAGCCCTAGGACAGGGGAAGAGACCCAGTACTTC
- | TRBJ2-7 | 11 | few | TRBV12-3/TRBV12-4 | CASSSTPKQYF | TGTGCCAGCAGTTCGACCCCTAAGCAGTACTTC
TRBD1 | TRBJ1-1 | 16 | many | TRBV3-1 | CASKVSAGQGNTEAFF | TGTGCCAGCAAGGTGTCAGCGGGACAGGGAAACACTGAAGCTTTCTTT
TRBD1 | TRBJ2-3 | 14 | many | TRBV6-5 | CASSLTGDTDTQYF | TGTGCCAGCAGTCTAACAGGGGACACAGATACGCAGTATTTT
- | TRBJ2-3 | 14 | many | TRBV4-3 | CASSQVTSTDTQYF | TGCGCCAGCAGCCAAGTAACCAGCACAGATACGCAGTATTTT
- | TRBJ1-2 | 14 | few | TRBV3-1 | CASSQEQGRDGYTF | TGTGCCAGCAGCCAAGAGCAGGGAAGGGATGGCTACACCTTC
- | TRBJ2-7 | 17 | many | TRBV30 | CAWSVGSWDSGIYEQYF | TGTGCCTGGAGTGTAGGTTCTTGGGACTCCGGGATCTACGAGCAGTACTTC
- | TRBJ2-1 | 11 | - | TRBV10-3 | CATSSTDEQFF | TGTGCCACCTCTAGTACCGATGAGCAGTTCTTC
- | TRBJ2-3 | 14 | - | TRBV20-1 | CSARGNRAEDTQYF | TGCAGTGCTAGAGGGAATAGGGCGGAAGATACGCAGTATTTT
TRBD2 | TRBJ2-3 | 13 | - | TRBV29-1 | CSVLGLAADTQYF | TGCAGCGTCCTTGGACTAGCGGCAGATACGCAGTATTTT
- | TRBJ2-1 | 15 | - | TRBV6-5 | CASSGSVGDYNEQFF | TGTGCCAGCAGCGGGAGCGTTGGGGACTACAATGAGCAGTTCTTC
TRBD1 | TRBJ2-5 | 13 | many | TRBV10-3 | CAISADRGETQYF | TGTGCCATCAGTGCGGACAGGGGAGAGACCCAGTACTTC
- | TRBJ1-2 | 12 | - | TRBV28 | CASNRVNYGYTF | TGTGCCAGCAACCGGGTAAACTATGGCTACACCTTC
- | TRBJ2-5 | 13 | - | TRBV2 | CASSGPDQETQYF | TGTGCCAGCAGTGGGCCGGACCAAGAGACCCAGTACTTC
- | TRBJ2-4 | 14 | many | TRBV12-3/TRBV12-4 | CASSLVGVNNIQYF | TGTGCCAGCAGTTTAGTAGGGGTGAATAACATTCAGTACTTC
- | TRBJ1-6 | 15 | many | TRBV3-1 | CASSQGQGINSPLHF | TGTGCCAGCAGCCAAGGCCAGGGGATTAATTCACCCCTCCACTTT
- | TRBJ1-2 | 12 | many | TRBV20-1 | CSAYRDSSEYTF | TGCAGTGCCTACCGGGACTCCAGCGAGTACACCTTC
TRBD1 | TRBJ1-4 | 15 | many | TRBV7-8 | CASSRTGVYGEKLFF | TGTGCCAGCAGCCGGACAGGGGTTTATGGGGAAAAACTGTTTTTT
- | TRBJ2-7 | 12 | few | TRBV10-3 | CATSDGTYEQYF | TGTGCCACTAGCGACGGGACCTACGAGCAGTACTTC
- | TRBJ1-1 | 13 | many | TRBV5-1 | CASSLGAGYEAFF | TGCGCCAGCAGCTTGGGGGCAGGGTATGAAGCTTTCTTT
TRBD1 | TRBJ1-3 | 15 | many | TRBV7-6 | CASSWDSGSGNTIYF | TGTGCCAGCAGCTGGGACAGCGGCTCTGGAAACACCATATATTTT
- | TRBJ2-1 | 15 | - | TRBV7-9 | CASRPTAFAYNEQFF | TGTGCCAGCAGACCCACGGCTTTTGCTTACAATGAGCAGTTCTTC
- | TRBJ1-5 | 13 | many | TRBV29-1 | CSVEATANQPQHF | TGCAGCGTTGAGGCGACAGCTAATCAGCCCCAGCATTTT
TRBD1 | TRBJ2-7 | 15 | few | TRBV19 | CASSIGRDRGHEQYF | TGTGCCAGTAGTATAGGGAGGGACAGGGGACACGAGCAGTACTTC
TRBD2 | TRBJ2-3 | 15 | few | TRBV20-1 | CSARVLAGITDTQYF | TGCAGTGCTAGAGTGCTAGCGGGGATCACAGATACGCAGTATTTT
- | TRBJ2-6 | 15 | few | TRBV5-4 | CASSSQGSGANVLTF | TGTGCCAGCAGCTCACAGGGATCTGGGGCCAACGTCCTGACTTTC
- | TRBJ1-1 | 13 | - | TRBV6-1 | CASTEHSYRQAFF | TGTGCCAGCACCGAACACTCCTACAGACAAGCTTTCTTT
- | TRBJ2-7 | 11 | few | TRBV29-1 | CSVGETDKQYF | TGCAGCGTTGGAGAGACAGATAAGCAGTACTTC
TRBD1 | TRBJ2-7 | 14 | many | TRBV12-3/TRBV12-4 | CASSYTGAGREQYF | TGTGCCAGCAGTTACACAGGGGCAGGGCGCGAGCAGTACTTC
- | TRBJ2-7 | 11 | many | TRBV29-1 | CSVGGQHEQYF | TGCAGCGTTGGCGGGCAGCACGAGCAGTACTTC
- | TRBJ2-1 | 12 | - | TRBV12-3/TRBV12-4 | CASTSERAEQFF | TGTGCCAGCACCTCCGAGAGGGCTGAGCAGTTCTTC